The next 23 T cell receptor beta chains were all read from a single sample in a study of vaccination effects on CD4 cells after COVID-19. Sequencing used immunoSEQ multiplex PCR; TCRdb keeps in-frame clones, though not all of them. The repertoire consists of roughly 13,000 clones, with about 72% occurring once and the leading ten covering 8.5% to 10%. These receptors have no known antigen. Before sequencing, viral peptide pools were used by the ViraFEST assay to expand antigen-specific CD4+ T cells. CD4+ T cells were isolated after around ten days of culture. Participants got two doses of BNT162b2 or mRNA-1273 vaccine. The sample here was CD4+ T cells from PBMCs cultured with SARS-CoV-2 spike peptides, taken after COVID-19 vaccination. Receptors were obtained from a human donor who received a COVID-19 vaccine.

The chain carries TRBV2 and TRBJ1-3, with D hard to call. Germline V gene sequence: CDR1 SNHLY, CDR2 FYNNEI. The CDR3 has 14 amino acids. With 6 bases removed from V and 4 bases from J, the gap between germline ends came to 13 bases. As DNA, the CDR3 is TGTGCCAGCAGATCAGCCCCGGGGGGAAACACCATATATTTT. Its protein product is CASRSAPGGNTIYF.

V and J are TRBV6-2 or TRBV6-3 and TRBJ1-5; TRBD1 matches 8 bases. Per germline, CDR1 MNHEY and CDR2 SVGEGT. The CDR3 runs to 16 residues. Trimming cost V 5 bases and J 4 bases; bases outside gene matches: 10. The DNA for the CDR3 is TGTGCCAGCAGTCCGTTTGAAGGACAGGGAAATCAGCCCCAGCATTTT. It yields the protein CASSPFEGQGNQPQHF.

This clone was recorded only once. The chain couples TRBV28 to TRBJ2-4; the D call may be TRBD1 or TRBD2 (7 bases each). In germline, CDR1 is MDHEN, CDR2 SYDVKM. The CDR3 contains 18 residues. Trimming removed 4 bases from V and 0 bases from J, with 19 bases in between. The CDR3 region has the DNA TGTGCCAGCAGTTACGACAGGGAGGGCACCCTAGCCAAAAACATTCAGTACTTC. This codes for CASSYDREGTLAKNIQYF.

The chain links TRBV7-8 to TRBJ1-2; tentative D call: TRBD1 (5 bases). V lost 4 bases and J lost 4, with 10 bases in between. The germline V gene encodes CDR1 SGHVS and CDR2 FQNEAQ. The CDR3 loop spans 13 amino acids. The CDR3 protein is CASSSRDGYGYTF. The CDR3 nucleotides are TGTGCCAGCAGCTCCAGGGACGGCTATGGCTACACCTTC.

This clone was detected only a few times. This chain uses TRBV24-1 with TRBJ1-5, with D possibly TRBD1 on 5 matching bases. Looked up from germline, CDR1 is KGHDR and CDR2 is SFDVKD. The V gene lost 3 bases and the J gene lost 9 bases, with 20 bases spanning the gap. The CDR3 loop spans 16 amino acids. In DNA form, the CDR3 reads TGTGCCACCAGTGATCCGCGTGGCGGGACCCAGATGCCCCAGCATTTT. Translating it yields CATSDPRGGTQMPQHF.

This clone came up a few times. The chain employs TRBV4-2 and TRBJ2-7; tentatively, D is TRBD1 (5 bases). V was clipped by 0 bases and J by 1 base, with 10 bases between them. The CDR3 runs to 15 residues. The germline V gene has CDR1 LGHNA and CDR2 YNFKEQ. The CDR3 nucleotides are TGTGCCAGCAGCCAAGATAAACAGGTATCCTACGAGCAGTACTTC. Amino acids: CASSQDKQVSYEQYF.

The chain recombines TRBV12-3 or TRBV12-4 with TRBJ2-7, with no clear D. The CDR3 has 13 residues. V was shortened by 6 bases and J by 0 bases, with 9 bases between the two germline ends. DNA for the CDR3: TGTGCCAGCAGCCCCCCCGGCTCCTACGAGCAGTACTTC. Protein product: CASSPPGSYEQYF.

The chain recombines TRBV12-3 or TRBV12-4 with TRBJ1-1, with 11 positions matching TRBD1. CDR3 length: 13 amino acids. V shed 10 bases, J shed 5 bases, and the junction held 6 bases outside the gene matches. The CDR3 sequence: CAIQDRGRTEAFF. CDR3 DNA: TGTGCCATCCAGGACAGGGGGCGAACTGAAGCTTTCTTT.

V and J are TRBV5-5 and TRBJ1-1; D may be TRBD1 (6 bases). The CDR3 is made up of 14 amino acids. Trimming took 1 base from V and 3 from J, leaving 10 bases between them. Germline-derived CDR1 and CDR2 are SGHKS and YYEKEE (reference sequence). DNA for the CDR3: TGTGCCAGCAGCTTGCCGGGGGCGTACACTGAAGCTTTCTTT. Protein sequence: CASSLPGAYTEAFF.

This clone was detected a few times. The chain combines TRBV5-4 with TRBJ1-3, with D perhaps matching TRBD1 (5 bases). The ends were cut back, 5 bases at V and 0 bases at J, with 12 bases in the middle. Per germline, CDR1 SGHNT and CDR2 YYREEE (reference sequence). This CDR3 has 15 amino acids. This CDR3 reads CASSQGSPSGNTIYF. The CDR3 DNA reads as TGTGCCAGCAGTCAGGGTTCCCCCTCTGGAAACACCATATATTTT.

J is TRBJ1-5 and V is TRBV5-6, with unresolved D. The CDR3 is made up of 15 amino acids. V lost 2 bases and J 1 base, leaving 10 bases between the germline ends. Germline V gives CDR1 SGHDT, CDR2 YYEEEE. This chain's CDR3 is CASSFYGISNQPQHF. CDR3 DNA: TGTGCCAGCAGCTTCTACGGGATAAGCAATCAGCCCCAGCATTTT. Drawing the rest from reference TRBV5-6 and TRBJ1-5, the complete variable domain is DAGVTQSPTHLIKTRGQQVTLRCSPKSGHDTVSWYQQALGQGPQFIFQYYEEEERQRGNFPDRFSGHQFPNYSSELNVNALLLGDSALYLCASSFYGISNQPQHFGDGTRLSIL.

This clone is medium-sized (0.01 to 0.1%) in the sample. V gene TRBV5-1 combines with J gene TRBJ2-7, with D maybe TRBD2 (7 bases). The CDR3 loop spans 15 amino acids. V lost 1 base, J lost 5 bases, and 16 bases lay in between. The germline V gene has CDR1 SGHRS and CDR2 YFSETQ. The CDR3 is CASSLSAGAQDEQYF. The CDR3 DNA sequence: TGCGCCAGCAGCTTGTCCGCGGGGGCGCAGGACGAGCAGTACTTC. The whole variable domain, filled in from reference TRBV5-1 and TRBJ2-7, reads KAGVTQTPRYLIKTRGQQVTLSCSPISGHRSVSWYQQTPGQGLQFLFEYFSETQRNKGNFPGRFSGRQFSNSRSEMNVSTLELGDSALYLCASSLSAGAQDEQYFGPGTRLTVT.

A few counts support this clone. The genes are TRBV7-2 and TRBJ1-5, with 9 bases aligning to TRBD1. Germline V gene lookup returns CDR1 SGHTA and CDR2 FQGNSA. The CDR3 has 16 residues. Trimming took 1 base from V and 9 from J; bases not matched to a gene: 10. The DNA for the CDR3 is TGTGCCAGCAGCTTAGGGGGGGGACAGGGTGGCGTGCCCCAGCATTTT. It encodes CASSLGGGQGGVPQHF.

The chain links TRBV4-1 to TRBJ2-3; 7 nucleotides match TRBD1. This CDR3 is 15 amino acids long. The ends lost 7 bases at V and 3 bases at J; junction bases unmatched: 10. Germline CDR1 MGHRA, CDR2 YSYEKL. DNA for the CDR3: TGCGCCAGCACACTCGGGACAGTACAGACAGATACGCAGTATTTT. This encodes CASTLGTVQTDTQYF.

This sequence joins TRBV19 and TRBJ2-1; either TRBD1 or TRBD2 may fit D (5 bases each). The V and J ends lost 6 bases and 4 bases respectively, with 16 bases between them. This CDR3 is 15 amino acids long. Germline V CDR1 and CDR2: LNHDA, SQIVND (reference sequence). CDR3 protein: CASRDPGRGYNEQFF. Here the CDR3 DNA reads TGTGCCAGTAGAGATCCGGGACGGGGATACAATGAGCAGTTCTTC.

CDR3: CASSPGQAGETQYF. Written as DNA, the CDR3 is TGCGCCAGCAGCCCAGGACAGGCCGGAGAGACCCAGTACTTC. The rearrangement joins TRBV5-1 to TRBJ2-5, with TRBD1 matching 7 bases. From germline, CDR1 is SGHRS and CDR2 YFSETQ. This CDR3 is built from 14 residues. The junction had 7 bases not matched to a gene; V was cut back by 4 bases and J by 4 bases.

This chain connects TRBV27 to TRBJ2-3; 11 positions match TRBD2. The trim removed 4 bases at V and 2 bases at J, leaving 8 bases unmatched. The CDR3 loop spans 17 amino acids. Per the germline V gene, CDR1 is MNHEY and CDR2 is SMNVEV (reference sequence). Here the CDR3 reads CASSYRVAGGNTDTQYF. CDR3 nucleotide sequence: TGTGCCAGCAGTTATCGGGTAGCGGGAGGGAACACAGATACGCAGTATTTT.

Sample share makes this clone medium-sized. This rearrangement joins TRBV3-1 (or the pseudogene TRBV3-2) to TRBJ1-2; maybe TRBD1 (5 bases). Per germline, CDR1 LGHDT and CDR2 YNNKEL (reference sequence). Trimming cost V 4 bases and J 6 bases, with 12 bases left between them. CDR3 length equals 13 residues. CDR3 coding DNA: TGTGCCAGCAGCCTCCTGACAGCAAATGGCTACACCTTC. Amino acid sequence: CASSLLTANGYTF.

The rearrangement joins TRBV6-5 to TRBJ2-3; either TRBD1 or TRBD2 may fit D (5 bases each). This CDR3 comprises 13 residues. With 8 bases removed from V and 9 bases from J, the gap between germline ends came to 18 bases. Germline values: CDR1 MNHEY, CDR2 SVGAGI. CDR3 bases: TGTGCCAGCGGGGACCCCGCTCTCTACACGCAGTATTTT. Translating it yields CASGDPALYTQYF.

This clone was observed a handful of times. The chain employs TRBV6-2 or TRBV6-3 and TRBJ2-2, with D unclear. Germline CDR1 is MNHEY and CDR2 is SVGEGT. The CDR3 runs to 12 residues. V lost 5 bases and J 0 bases, leaving 1 base between the germline ends. Here the CDR3 reads CASSPNTGELFF. CDR3 sequence (DNA): TGTGCCAGCAGTCCGAACACCGGGGAGCTGTTTTTT.

The chain joins TRBV3-1 (or the pseudogene TRBV3-2) to TRBJ1-2; no clear D. The germline CDR1 and CDR2 sequences are LGHDT and YNNKEL (reference sequence). Trimming cost V 9 bases and J 8 bases, with 10 bases left between them. This CDR3 spans 10 amino acids. CDR3 coding DNA: TGTGCCAGGAAGAAGGAGGGCTACACCTTC. It is translated as CARKKEGYTF.

The gene calls are TRBV5-4 and TRBJ2-1, with D tentatively TRBD2 (5 bases). The germline CDR1 and CDR2 sequences are SGHNT and YYREEE (reference sequence). Deletions cut 4 bases from V and 0 bases from J, with 11 bases between. The CDR3 spans 15 residues. The CDR3 spells CASSARRSSYNEQFF. CDR3 DNA: TGTGCCAGCAGCGCTCGGAGGAGCTCCTACAATGAGCAGTTCTTC.

The J gene is TRBJ2-3, the V gene TRBV18, with 7 positions matching TRBD2. The CDR3 contains 14 residues. Per germline, CDR1 KGHSH and CDR2 LQKENI. The V segment lost 3 bases and the J segment 7 bases; nucleotides outside the gene matches: 7. CDR3 amino acids: CASSPERGGNTQYF. DNA of the CDR3: TGTGCCAGCTCACCCGAGCGGGGTGGAAATACGCAGTATTTT.